Following are 11 T cell receptor beta chains from one sample sequenced in a study of cytomegalovirus exposure and HLA in healthy donors. Use of 60 Vbeta and 13 Jbeta primers characterized the PCR. The data were produced by immunoSEQ multiplex PCR, yet TCRdb's version contains in-frame clones alone and is incomplete. The sample consists of 100,000 to 150,000 clones, roughly 82% of them appearing once. Sequencing was done on a sample of PBMCs. The source of these receptors is a woman aged 60-75 years in good health and CMV-seropositive.

This chain joins TRBV6-6 and TRBJ1-3; weak D call: TRBD1 (6 bases). Germline V lookup: CDR1 MNHNY, CDR2 SVGAGI (reference sequence). This CDR3 is 16 amino acids long. V was trimmed by 2 bases and J by 1 base, leaving 12 bases between them. CDR3 in DNA: TGTGCCAGCAGTTACGCGGGGGCGTCTTCTGGAAACACCATATATTTT. Protein product: CASSYAGASSGNTIYF.

This chain links TRBV9 with TRBJ1-1; D remains ambiguous. The CDR3 consists of 15 residues. Germline loops: CDR1 SGDLS, CDR2 YYNGEE. Trimming took 0 bases from V and 3 from J, leaving 12 bases between them. The CDR3 coding sequence is TGTGCCAGCAGCGTAGCGAGATCAGGCCACACTGAAGCTTTCTTT. Protein sequence: CASSVARSGHTEAFF. Using reference TRBV9 and TRBJ1-1 for the parts outside the CDR3, the full variable domain is DSGVTQTPKHLITATGQRVTLRCSPRSGDLSVYWYQQSLDQGLQFLIQYYNGEERAKGNILERFSAQQFPDLHSELNLSSLELGDSALYFCASSVARSGHTEAFFGQGTRLTVV.

The CDR3 loop is CASSLGPGNTEAFF. CDR3 in DNA: TGTGCCAGCAGCTTAGGTCCAGGGAACACTGAAGCTTTCTTT. The genes are TRBV7-9 and TRBJ1-1, with D unresolved. The CDR3 runs to 14 residues. Germline assignment: CDR1 SEHNR and CDR2 FQNEAQ (reference sequence). V was cut by 1 base and J by 1 base, with 7 bases left in between.

This clone was seen only once. The chain is built from TRBV5-4 and TRBJ1-4, with a weak D call TRBD1 (5 bases). The CDR3 totals 14 residues. Germline V gene data show CDR1 as SGHNT and CDR2 as YYREEE (reference sequence). V was trimmed by 5 bases and J by 1 base, leaving 9 bases between them. The CDR3 DNA reads TGTGCCAGCAGTTTCGACAGAACTAATGAAAAACTGTTTTTT. Its translation: CASSFDRTNEKLFF.

This clone turned up a few times. The chain employs TRBV7-6 and TRBJ2-7; D is possibly TRBD2 (6 bases). CDR3 length: 16 residues. V was trimmed by 4 bases and J by 6 bases, leaving 22 bases between them. Germline values: CDR1 SGHVS, CDR2 FNYEAQ. In nucleotides, the CDR3 is TGTGCCAGCAGCTCCGAGGTTCCGGGAGTCCGGGGCGAGCAGTACTTC. As protein: CASSSEVPGVRGEQYF. The entire variable domain, with the rest obtained from reference TRBV7-6 and TRBJ2-7, is as follows: GAGVSQSPRYKVTKRGQDVALRCDPISGHVSLYWYRQALGQGPEFLTYFNYEAQQDKSGLPNDRFSAERPEGSISTLTIQRTEQRDSAMYRCASSSEVPGVRGEQYFGPGTRLTVT.

The table lists this clone with a few counts. The chain is built from TRBV5-1 and TRBJ1-1; maybe TRBD1 (5 bases). Germline CDR1 and CDR2: SGHRS and YFSETQ. Trimming took 2 bases from V and 4 from J, leaving 9 bases between them. There are 13 residues in the CDR3. Here the CDR3 DNA reads TGCGCCAGCAGCTTACAGGACGGCACTGAAGCTTTCTTT. This translates into CASSLQDGTEAFF.

CDR3 protein: CAGKGQGYNTEAFF. The CDR3 DNA follows: TGTGCCGGCAAAGGACAGGGGTATAACACTGAAGCTTTCTTT. The chain has TRBV12-5 and TRBJ1-1; TRBD1 matches 9 bases. Germline loops: CDR1 LGHNT, CDR2 FRNRAP. The CDR3 has 14 residues.

In its sample, this clone was seen a few times. V is TRBV11-2 and J is TRBJ1-6; tentatively, D is TRBD1 (6 bases). Germline-derived CDR1 and CDR2 are SGHAT and FQNNGV. This CDR3 comprises 13 residues. Between the trimmed V and J ends, which lost 0 bases and 14 bases, there was a span of 11 bases. The CDR3 region is CASSLETGWTLHF. CDR3 in DNA: TGTGCCAGCAGCTTAGAAACAGGGTGGACCCTCCACTTT.

CDR3 bases: TGCGCCAGCAGCCAATTAAGACAGGGCGAGCAGTACTTC. It specifies CASSQLRQGEQYF. The chain combines TRBV4-3 with TRBJ2-7; 7 bases are shared with TRBD1. J lost 6 bases, V lost 2 bases, and 4 bases had no gene match. The CDR3 runs 13 residues. CDR1 is LGHNA, CDR2 YSLEER, per germline.

The chain links TRBV19 to TRBJ2-7; D is undetermined. Germline CDR1 LNHDA, CDR2 SQIVND (reference sequence). Trimming took off 4 bases at V and 4 bases at J, with 11 bases between the two ends. This CDR3 comprises 13 residues. The CDR3 loop reads CASSTHLGYEQYF. The CDR3 coding sequence is TGTGCCAGTAGTACGCATCTAGGTTACGAGCAGTACTTC.

This clone was found once. The V gene is TRBV30, the J gene TRBJ2-5; tentatively, D is TRBD1 (6 bases). Germline lookup yields CDR1 GTSNPN and CDR2 SVGIG (reference sequence). The CDR3 totals 11 residues. CDR3 in amino acids: CVGTRGETQYF. The CDR3 nucleotides are TGTGTCGGGACCAGGGGAGAGACCCAGTACTTC.